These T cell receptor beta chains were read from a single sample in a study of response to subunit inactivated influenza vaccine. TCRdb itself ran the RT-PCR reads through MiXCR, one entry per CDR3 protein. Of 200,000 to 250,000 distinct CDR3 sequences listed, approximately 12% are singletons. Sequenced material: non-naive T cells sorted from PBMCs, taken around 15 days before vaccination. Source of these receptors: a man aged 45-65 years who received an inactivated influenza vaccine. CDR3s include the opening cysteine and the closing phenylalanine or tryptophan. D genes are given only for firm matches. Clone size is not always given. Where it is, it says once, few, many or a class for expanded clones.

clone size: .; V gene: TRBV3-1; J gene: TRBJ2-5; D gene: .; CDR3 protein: CASSQDPGRGETQYF; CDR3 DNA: TGTGCCAGCAGCCAAGACCCCGGGAGAGGCGAGACCCAGTACTTC
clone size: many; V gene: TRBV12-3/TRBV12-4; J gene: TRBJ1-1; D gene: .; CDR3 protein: CASSLGDTAKAFF; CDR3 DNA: TGTGCCAGCAGTTTAGGAGACACAGCCAAAGCTTTCTTT
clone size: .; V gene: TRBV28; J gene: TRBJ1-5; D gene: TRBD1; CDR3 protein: CASKYGSRTGANQPQHF; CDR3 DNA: TGTGCCAGCAAATATGGGTCCCGGACAGGTGCGAATCAGCCCCAGCATTTT
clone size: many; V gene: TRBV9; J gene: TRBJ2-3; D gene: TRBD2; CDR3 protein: CASSVVPSGAGNTQYF; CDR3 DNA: TGTGCCAGCAGCGTTGTCCCTAGCGGGGCGGGGAATACGCAGTATTTT
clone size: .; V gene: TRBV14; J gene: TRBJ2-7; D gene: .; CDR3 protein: CASSRQVGEQYF; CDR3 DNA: TGTGCCAGCAGCCGACAGGTGGGCGAGCAGTACTTC
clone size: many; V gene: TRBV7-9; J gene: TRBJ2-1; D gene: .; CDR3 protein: CASSLALGGPYNEQFF; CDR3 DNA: TGTGCCAGCAGCTTAGCGCTCGGGGGGCCTTACAATGAGCAGTTCTTC
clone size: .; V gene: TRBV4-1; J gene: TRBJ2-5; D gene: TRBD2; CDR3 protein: CASSSPGTSGETQYF; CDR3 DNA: TGCGCCAGCAGCTCCCCCGGGACTAGCGGGGAGACCCAGTACTTC
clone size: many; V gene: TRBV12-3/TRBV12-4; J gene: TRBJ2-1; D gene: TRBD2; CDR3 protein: CASRGTSHEQFF; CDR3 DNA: TGTGCCAGCAGGGGGACTAGTCACGAGCAGTTCTTC
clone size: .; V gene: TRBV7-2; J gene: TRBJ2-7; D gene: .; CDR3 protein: CASRRTRGGSYEQYF; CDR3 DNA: TGTGCCAGCAGACGAACCAGGGGGGGCTCCTACGAGCAGTACTTC
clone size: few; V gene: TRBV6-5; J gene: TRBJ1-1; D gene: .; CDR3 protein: CASSYSGRGNTEAFF; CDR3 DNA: TGTGCCAGCAGTTACTCTGGCAGGGGGAACACTGAAGCTTTCTTT
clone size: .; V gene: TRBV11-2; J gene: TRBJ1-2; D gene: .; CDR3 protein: CASSLNEGTNYGYTF; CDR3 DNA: TGTGCCAGCAGCCTGAATGAGGGGACTAACTATGGCTACACCTTC
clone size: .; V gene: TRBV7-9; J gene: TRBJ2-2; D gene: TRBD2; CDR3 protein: CASSFLAGVETGELFF; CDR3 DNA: TGTGCCAGCAGCTTTCTAGCGGGAGTAGAGACCGGGGAGCTGTTTTTT
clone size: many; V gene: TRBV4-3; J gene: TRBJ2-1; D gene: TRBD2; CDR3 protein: CASSQMGGNNEQFF; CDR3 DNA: TGCGCCAGCAGCCAGATGGGGGGGAATAATGAGCAGTTCTTC
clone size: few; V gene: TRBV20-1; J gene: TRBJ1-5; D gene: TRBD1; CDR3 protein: CSAPSRGQGYIGRSQPQHF; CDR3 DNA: TGCAGTGCCCCAAGCCGGGGACAGGGTTATATAGGGCGGAGTCAGCCCCAGCATTTT
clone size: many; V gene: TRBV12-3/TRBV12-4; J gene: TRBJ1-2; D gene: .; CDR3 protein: CASSLRGPIDFYGYTF; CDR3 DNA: TGTGCCAGCAGTTTAAGAGGCCCGATCGATTTTTATGGCTACACCTTC
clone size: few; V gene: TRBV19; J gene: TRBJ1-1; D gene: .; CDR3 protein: CASTPPARGTEAFF; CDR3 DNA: TGTGCCAGTACCCCCCCGGCCAGGGGCACTGAAGCTTTCTTT
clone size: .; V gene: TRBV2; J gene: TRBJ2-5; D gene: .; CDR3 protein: CASRRGLSETQYF; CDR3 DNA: TGTGCCAGCAGGCGGGGCCTGTCGGAGACCCAGTACTTC
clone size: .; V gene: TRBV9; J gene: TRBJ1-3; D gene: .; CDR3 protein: CASSVESGHSGNTIYF; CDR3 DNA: TGTGCCAGCAGCGTAGAGTCTGGGCACTCTGGAAACACCATATATTTT
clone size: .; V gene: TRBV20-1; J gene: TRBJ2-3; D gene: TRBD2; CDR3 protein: CSARDGGRAASTDTQYF; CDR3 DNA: TGCAGTGCTAGAGACGGCGGGAGGGCCGCCAGCACAGATACGCAGTATTTT
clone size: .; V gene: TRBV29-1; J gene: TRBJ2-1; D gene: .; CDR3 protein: CGVPTLQGFYNEQFF; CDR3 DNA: TGCGGCGTTCCCACTTTGCAGGGGTTCTACAATGAGCAGTTCTTC
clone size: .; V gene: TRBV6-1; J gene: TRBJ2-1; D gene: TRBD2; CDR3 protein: CASRGGGFYNEQFF; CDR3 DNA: TGTGCCAGCAGGGGCGGGGGATTCTACAATGAGCAGTTCTTC
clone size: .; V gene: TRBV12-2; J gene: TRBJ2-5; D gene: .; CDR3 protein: CASRLVGHQETQYF; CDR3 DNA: TGTGCAAGTCGCTTAGTAGGGCATCAAGAGACCCAGTACTTC
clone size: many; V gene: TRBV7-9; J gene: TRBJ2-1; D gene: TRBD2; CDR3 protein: CASSRRRGGLYKDAYNEQFF; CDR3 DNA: TGTGCCAGCAGCCGCAGACGGGGGGGACTATACAAGGACGCCTACAATGAGCAGTTCTTC
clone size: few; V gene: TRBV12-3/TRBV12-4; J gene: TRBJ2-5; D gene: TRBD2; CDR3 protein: CASSTGTSGGVGTQYF; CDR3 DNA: TGTGCCAGCAGTACCGGGACTAGCGGGGGAGTTGGGACCCAGTACTTC
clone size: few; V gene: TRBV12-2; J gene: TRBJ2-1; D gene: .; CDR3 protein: CASRLRPGTVSSVHEQFF; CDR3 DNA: TGTGCAAGTCGCCTACGTCCCGGGACAGTTTCAAGCGTTCATGAGCAGTTCTTC
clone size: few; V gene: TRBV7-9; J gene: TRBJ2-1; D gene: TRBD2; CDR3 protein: CASSNRLAAYNEQFF; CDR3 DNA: TGTGCCAGCAGCAACCGACTAGCGGCGTACAATGAGCAGTTCTTC
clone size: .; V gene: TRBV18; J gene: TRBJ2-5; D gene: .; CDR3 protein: CASSRIKESQYF; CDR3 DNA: TGTGCCAGCTCACGGATCAAAGAGAGCCAGTACTTC
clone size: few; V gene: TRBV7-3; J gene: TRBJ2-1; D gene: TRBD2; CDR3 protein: CASSLRGGREFDEQFF; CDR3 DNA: TGTGCCAGCAGCTTAAGAGGCGGGAGGGAATTCGATGAGCAGTTCTTC
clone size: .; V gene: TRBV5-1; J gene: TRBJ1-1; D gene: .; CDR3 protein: CASSLAGGRNTEAFF; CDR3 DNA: TGCGCCAGCAGCTTGGCCGGTGGTAGGAACACTGAAGCTTTCTTT
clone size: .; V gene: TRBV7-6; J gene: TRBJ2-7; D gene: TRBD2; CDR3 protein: CASSLDSGRASAEQYF; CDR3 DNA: TGTGCCAGCAGCTTAGATTCCGGGAGGGCCAGTGCCGAGCAGTACTTC
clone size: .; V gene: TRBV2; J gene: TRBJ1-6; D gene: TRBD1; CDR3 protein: CASSERGTANSPLHF; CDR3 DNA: TGTGCCAGCAGTGAGAGGGGGACAGCTAATTCACCCCTCCACTTT
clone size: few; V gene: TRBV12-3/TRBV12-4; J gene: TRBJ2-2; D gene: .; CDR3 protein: CASSLGTGTYTGELFF; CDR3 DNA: TGTGCCAGCAGTTTAGGTACGGGGACCTACACCGGGGAGCTGTTTTTT
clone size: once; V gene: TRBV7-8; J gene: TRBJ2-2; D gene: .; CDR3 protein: CASSSSQGRTGELFF; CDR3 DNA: TGTGCCAGCAGCTCGTCCCAGGGACGAACCGGGGAGCTGTTTTTT
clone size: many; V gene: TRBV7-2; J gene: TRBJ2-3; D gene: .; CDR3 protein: CASSFARGDTQYF; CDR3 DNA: TGTGCCAGCAGCTTCGCCCGGGGAGATACGCAGTATTTT
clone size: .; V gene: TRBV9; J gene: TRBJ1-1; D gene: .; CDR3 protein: CASSAGGGRSTEAFF; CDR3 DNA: TGTGCCAGCAGCGCGGGGGGGGGCCGGAGCACTGAAGCTTTCTTT
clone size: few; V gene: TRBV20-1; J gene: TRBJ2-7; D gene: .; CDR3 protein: CSARRGREDEQYF; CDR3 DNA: TGCAGTGCTAGACGGGGCAGGGAGGACGAGCAGTACTTC
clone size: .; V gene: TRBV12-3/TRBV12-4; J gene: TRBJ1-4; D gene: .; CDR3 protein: CASSQTGTGLDEKLFF; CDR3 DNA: TGTGCCAGCAGCCAAACCGGTACAGGGTTAGATGAAAAACTGTTTTTT
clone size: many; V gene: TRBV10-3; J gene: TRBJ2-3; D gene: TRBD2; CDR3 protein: CAISRGLAGGPGDTQYF; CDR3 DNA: TGTGCCATCAGTAGGGGACTAGCGGGGGGGCCCGGAGATACGCAGTATTTT
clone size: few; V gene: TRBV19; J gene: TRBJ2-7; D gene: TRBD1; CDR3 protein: CASGDSTVHEQYF; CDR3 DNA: TGTGCCAGTGGGGACAGTACGGTCCACGAGCAGTACTTC